The 28 T cell receptor beta chains below all came from one sample that was sequenced in a study of cytomegalovirus exposure and HLA in healthy donors. The PCR made use of 60 Vbeta and 13 Jbeta primers. Only in-frame clones appear in the TCRdb table, and some are missing; sequencing was by immunoSEQ multiplex PCR. The table has 190,000 or so clones, approximately 82% seen once. Input material: PBMCs. Receptors were obtained from a woman aged 50 to 60 in good health and CMV-seropositive.

The genes are TRBV4-3 and TRBJ2-5; unclear D gene. This CDR3 is built from 12 residues. V was trimmed by 0 bases and J by 6 bases, leaving 5 bases between them. The germline V gene has CDR1 LGHNA and CDR2 YSLEER. CDR3 sequence (DNA): TGCGCCAGCAGCCAAGATCTACAGACCCAGTACTTC. Translated: CASSQDLQTQYF.

The J gene is TRBJ2-7, the V gene TRBV7-9; 8 bases map to TRBD1. Trimming at V came to 4 bases and at J to 3 bases, leaving 11 bases not matched to a gene. CDR3 length: 16 amino acids. Looked up from germline, CDR1 is SEHNR and CDR2 is FQNEAQ (reference sequence). The CDR3: CASSYENWTGHYEQYF. The CDR3 region has the DNA TGTGCCAGCAGCTACGAAAACTGGACAGGGCACTACGAGCAGTACTTC. Variable domain in full (rest from reference TRBV7-9 and TRBJ2-7): DTGVSQNPRHKITKRGQNVTFRCDPISEHNRLYWYRQTLGQGPEFLTYFQNEAQLEKSRLLSDRFSAERPKGSFSTLEIQRTEQGDSAMYLCASSYENWTGHYEQYFGPGTRLTVT.

This clone was counted a few times. The rearrangement links TRBV7-9 to TRBJ1-4; 10 nucleotides match TRBD1. From germline, CDR1 is SEHNR and CDR2 FQNEAQ (reference sequence). With V trimmed by 11 bases and J by 8 bases, 11 bases remained unmatched. This CDR3 comprises 14 residues. The CDR3 DNA follows: TGTGCCTCTGGCGTCGGACAGGGGGTGGAAAAACTGTTTTTT. As protein: CASGVGQGVEKLFF.

The rearrangement joins TRBV18 to TRBJ1-1; 8 nucleotides agree with TRBD1. Germline loops: CDR1 KGHSH, CDR2 LQKENI. The V gene end was trimmed by 4 bases and the J gene end by 2 bases; junction bases not matched to a gene: 6. CDR3 size: 15 residues. CDR3 coding DNA: TGTGCCAGCTCACGCGAGACAGGGGTTAACACTGAAGCTTTCTTT. Amino acid sequence: CASSRETGVNTEAFF. The variable domain in full, completed from reference TRBV18 and TRBJ1-1, reads NAGVMQNPRHLVRRRGQEARLRCSPMKGHSHVYWYRQLPEEGLKFMVYLQKENIIDESGMPKERFSAEFPKEGPSILRIQQVVRGDSAAYFCASSRETGVNTEAFFGQGTRLTVV.

The rearrangement joins TRBV7-9 to TRBJ1-2; no clear D. Trimming took 4 bases from V and 7 from J, leaving 13 bases between them. CDR1 is SEHNR, CDR2 FQNEAQ, per germline (reference sequence). This CDR3 contains 13 residues. The CDR3 DNA sequence: TGTGCCAGCAGCTCTATAGCTCCGGGTGGCTACACCTTC. This encodes CASSSIAPGGYTF.

The chain recombines TRBV19 with TRBJ2-7; TRBD2 aligns across 12 bases. V gave up 3 bases and J gave up 9 bases; unmatched junction bases: 15. The CDR3 runs to 17 residues. Germline CDR1 LNHDA, CDR2 SQIVND (reference sequence). CDR3 sequence reads: CASSMLTSGGPTIPQYF. The CDR3 DNA follows: TGTGCCAGTAGTATGCTGACTAGCGGGGGCCCAACGATACCGCAGTACTTC.

CDR3 in DNA: TGTGCCTGGAGCATTCAGAAGAACACTGAAGCTTTCTTT. This codes for CAWSIQKNTEAFF. The chain couples TRBV30 to TRBJ1-1; D unclear. Germline V gene data show CDR1 as GTSNPN and CDR2 as SVGIG (reference sequence). CDR3 length: 13 amino acids. Deletions cut 3 bases from V and 1 base from J, with 9 bases between.

Regarding this clone: The junction shows a germline mismatch at one end, possibly a read error. This chain uses TRBV7-9 with TRBJ2-7; possibly TRBD1 for D (5 bases). The CDR3 loop spans 13 amino acids. CDR1 is SEHNR, CDR2 FQNEAQ, per germline (reference sequence). For the CDR3, the DNA is TGTTCCAGCAGCTTACTCGCAGGGCGAGAGCAGTACTTC. This gives the protein CSSSLLAGREQYF.

The count of this clone is one. The chain employs TRBV27 and TRBJ1-2; 8 bases fit TRBD1. Germline values: CDR1 MNHEY, CDR2 SMNVEV (reference sequence). The CDR3 length is 13 residues. J lost 8 bases, V lost 4 bases, and 6 bases had no gene match. CDR3 in DNA: TGTGCCAGCAGTTCCGGACAGGGAGAAGGCTACACCTTC. Protein product: CASSSGQGEGYTF.

This chain uses TRBV2 with TRBJ1-3, with a possible D match to TRBD1 (5 bases). Germline CDR1 and CDR2: SNHLY and FYNNEI. The CDR3 runs 15 residues. V lost 6 bases to trimming and J lost 0 bases, with 12 bases between them. The CDR3 protein is CASSATAISGNTIYF. Written as DNA, the CDR3 is TGTGCCAGCAGCGCGACAGCTATCTCTGGAAACACCATATATTTT.

The chain is built from TRBV30 and TRBJ1-6; 9 positions agree with TRBD1. Germline loops: CDR1 GTSNPN, CDR2 SVGIG (reference sequence). V trimming: 1 base; J trimming: 7 bases; junction bases outside the gene matches: 5. This CDR3 has 15 amino acids. The CDR3 protein is CAWSGGTGRNSPLHF. The CDR3 nucleotides are TGTGCCTGGAGTGGAGGGACAGGGCGAAATTCACCCCTCCACTTT.

The J gene is TRBJ1-2, the V gene TRBV15; TRBD1 matches 8 bases. The CDR3 has 11 amino acids. Germline values: CDR1 LNHNV, CDR2 YYDKDF (reference sequence). V shed 8 bases, J shed 4 bases, and the junction held 0 bases outside the gene matches. The CDR3 loop is CATGTGYGYTF. The DNA for the CDR3 is TGTGCCACCGGGACAGGCTATGGCTACACCTTC. The full variable domain, completed using reference TRBV15 and TRBJ1-2, is DAMVIQNPRYQVTQFGKPVTLSCSQTLNHNVMYWYQQKSSQAPKLLFHYYDKDFNNEADTPDNFQSRRPNTSFCFLDIRSPGLGDTAMYLCATGTGYGYTFGSGTRLTVV.

The gene calls are TRBV9 and TRBJ1-4; 9 nucleotides line up with TRBD1. The junction had 8 bases not matched to a gene; V was cut back by 3 bases and J by 5 bases. This CDR3 is 16 amino acids long. Germline V gene data show CDR1 as SGDLS and CDR2 as YYNGEE. DNA for the CDR3: TGTGCCAGCAGCGACCGACCCGGGACAGGGAATGAAAAACTGTTTTTT. Translated, it gives CASSDRPGTGNEKLFF. The whole variable domain, remainder taken from reference TRBV9 and TRBJ1-4, is DSGVTQTPKHLITATGQRVTLRCSPRSGDLSVYWYQQSLDQGLQFLIQYYNGEERAKGNILERFSAQQFPDLHSELNLSSLELGDSALYFCASSDRPGTGNEKLFFGSGTQLSVL.

This rearrangement joins TRBV2 to TRBJ2-3; 12 positions match TRBD2. Germline-derived CDR1 and CDR2 are SNHLY and FYNNEI. V was clipped by 8 bases and J by 2 bases; unmatched bases: 8. The CDR3 has 16 amino acids. DNA for the CDR3: TGTGCCAGCTTGCGGGGACTAGCGGGCACCACAGATACGCAGTATTTT. It encodes CASLRGLAGTTDTQYF.

This clone was counted a few times. The genes are TRBV10-3 and TRBJ1-2, with D possibly TRBD1 on 5 matching bases. V dropped 3 bases and J dropped 6 bases, with 14 bases sitting between them. CDR1 and CDR2 (germline): ENHRY, SYGVKD. This CDR3 has 14 amino acids. The CDR3 DNA reads as TGTGCCATCAGTGAAACCCCAGGGAGGGATGGCTACACCTTC. Protein product: CAISETPGRDGYTF.

This clone was counted a single time. The V and J genes are TRBV10-1 and TRBJ1-2, with D possibly matching TRBD1 (5 bases). CDR1 and CDR2 from the germline V gene are WNHNN and SYGVQD (reference sequence). V was pared by 9 bases and J by 6 bases, with 29 bases between. The CDR3 consists of 17 residues. The CDR3 nucleotides are TGCGCCAGGACCGCCGGGACTAATACCCCCACACCGAATGGCTACACCTTC. Translated: CARTAGTNTPTPNGYTF.

The chain has TRBV12-2 and TRBJ2-5; the table's D call TRBD2 went unverified against the DNA. TRBV12-2 is recorded as a pseudogene. This CDR3 is 16 amino acids long. For the CDR3, the DNA is TGTGCAAGTCGCTTAGCAACAAGGGGGGGTACCGAGACCCAGTACTTC. Residues: CASRLATRGGTETQYF.

This chain joins TRBV5-4 and TRBJ2-4; 9 bases fit TRBD2. Germline CDR1 SGHNT, CDR2 YYREEE (reference sequence). This CDR3 is 14 amino acids long. V trimming: 0 bases; J trimming: 7 bases; junction bases outside the gene matches: 2. Here the CDR3 reads CASSLETSGNIQYF. The CDR3 coding sequence is TGTGCCAGCAGCTTGGAAACTAGCGGGAACATTCAGTACTTC.

The chain carries TRBV4-2 and TRBJ2-2; 7 bases line up with TRBD1. V gave up 6 bases and J gave up 0 bases; unmatched junction bases: 4. The V gene's germline CDR1 is LGHNA and CDR2 YNFKEQ. The CDR3 runs to 15 residues. The CDR3 sequence: CASRRDSTNTGELFF. In DNA, the CDR3 is TGTGCCAGCAGAAGGGACAGTACGAACACCGGGGAGCTGTTTTTT.

The chain uses TRBV29-1 and TRBJ2-3; no reliable D call. This CDR3 has 13 amino acids. The V end lost 6 bases, the J end lost 0 bases, and 10 bases lay between the germline ends. Germline CDR1 is SQVTM and CDR2 is ANQGSEA. The CDR3 region has the DNA TGCAGCGTCTTGACAACTAGCACAGATACGCAGTATTTT. It codes for CSVLTTSTDTQYF.

V usage is TRBV5-4 and J usage is TRBJ1-2; D is possibly TRBD1 (6 bases). The CDR3 has 13 residues. Per the germline V gene, CDR1 is SGHNT and CDR2 is YYREEE (reference sequence). V lost 4 bases and J lost 2, with 9 bases in between. The CDR3 spells CASSATGNYGYTF. In DNA form, the CDR3 reads TGTGCCAGCAGCGCCACAGGGAACTATGGCTACACCTTC.

The rearrangement links TRBV5-4 to TRBJ2-3; 8 bases fit TRBD2. Looked up from germline, CDR1 is SGHNT and CDR2 is YYREEE (reference sequence). The J segment lost 3 bases and the V segment lost 7 bases, leaving 4 bases of the junction unmatched. CDR3 length: 13 residues. The CDR3 DNA sequence: TGTGCCAGCGGGGTAGCGGGGACAGATACGCAGTATTTT. It is translated as CASGVAGTDTQYF.

The chain combines TRBV6-4 with TRBJ2-3, with 8 bases that match TRBD2. V was clipped by 4 bases and J by 4 bases; unmatched bases: 7. Germline V CDR1 and CDR2: MRHNA, SNTAGT. The CDR3 is 15 amino acids. The CDR3 DNA reads TGTGCCAGCAGTGTCCAGCGGGGGAGCCCAGATACGCAGTATTTT. Translating gives CASSVQRGSPDTQYF.

This chain uses TRBV27 with TRBJ2-7, with 7 bases fitting TRBD2. The CDR3 has 13 residues. Trimming removed 7 bases from V and 3 bases from J; junction bases left unmatched: 6. Germline CDR1 is MNHEY and CDR2 is SMNVEV (reference sequence). CDR3 bases: TGTGCCAGCAAGGACCGGGGGGACTACGAGCAGTACTTC. Its protein product is CASKDRGDYEQYF.

The J gene is TRBJ2-7, the V gene TRBV28; 8 bases line up with TRBD1. The CDR3 length is 16 residues. The junction had 7 bases not matched to a gene; V was cut back by 3 bases and J by 0 bases. CDR1 and CDR2 (germline): MDHEN, SYDVKM. The CDR3 region is CASSFLDRVHSYEQYF. DNA for the CDR3: TGTGCCAGCAGTTTTTTGGACAGGGTCCACTCCTACGAGCAGTACTTC.

This clone was picked up a small number of times. V usage is TRBV6-4 and J usage is TRBJ1-1, with TRBD1 as a possible D gene (6 bases). V was shortened by 4 bases and J by 1 base, with 7 bases between the two germline ends. Germline CDR1 reads MRHNA; CDR2 reads SNTAGT. CDR3 size: 13 residues. The DNA for the CDR3 is TGTGCCAGCAGTGGACAGGAGAACACTGAAGCTTTCTTT. Residues: CASSGQENTEAFF.

This clone showed up just a few times. The chain has TRBV27 and TRBJ1-2, with D possibly TRBD1 on 5 matching bases. The CDR3 has 12 amino acids. V shed 10 bases and J shed 4 bases, with 13 bases lying between them. In germline, CDR1 is MNHEY, CDR2 SMNVEV (reference sequence). Written as DNA, the CDR3 is TGTGCCACCCAGGGCGTAAGCTATGGCTACACCTTC. It translates to CATQGVSYGYTF.

This clone was seen just once. The V call is TRBV9, the J call TRBJ1-4, with 11 nucleotides matching TRBD1. Germline V CDR1 and CDR2: SGDLS, YYNGEE. The CDR3 extends over 15 amino acids. V trimming: 3 bases; J trimming: 10 bases; junction bases outside the gene matches: 8. The CDR3 nucleotides read TGTGCCAGCAGCGCGGGAGCCGGGACAGGGGGAAAACTGTTTTTT. As protein: CASSAGAGTGGKLFF.